The T cell receptor beta chain under discussion was sequenced for a study of shared clonotypes between healthy human individuals. Study-wide results and limits: As a rule, naive subsets had a larger estimated richness than memory subsets.

At deep level, the assay was performed. TCRdb's table, derived via immunoSEQ multiplex PCR, lists solely in-frame clones and lacks some. The sample records over a million clones, around 78% being singletons. Trimming removed 4 bases from V and 2 bases from J, with 11 bases in between. The germline V gene has CDR1 MDHEN and CDR2 SYDVKM. CDR3 length equals 14 residues. With respect to this clone: The target antigen is unknown.

The sequence was collected from a man between 18 and 29 years old in good health. Some clones in this sample may be carry-over from other donors' samples. Sequencing was carried out using memory CD4+ T cells from PBMCs. Subset in this sample: CD45RA-negative fraction. This rearrangement joins TRBV28 to TRBJ1-2, with a tentative D call TRBD1 (5 bases). The CDR3 protein is CASSSPGGNYGYTF. CDR3 sequence (DNA): TGTGCCAGCAGTTCTCCGGGGGGGAACTATGGCTACACCTTC.